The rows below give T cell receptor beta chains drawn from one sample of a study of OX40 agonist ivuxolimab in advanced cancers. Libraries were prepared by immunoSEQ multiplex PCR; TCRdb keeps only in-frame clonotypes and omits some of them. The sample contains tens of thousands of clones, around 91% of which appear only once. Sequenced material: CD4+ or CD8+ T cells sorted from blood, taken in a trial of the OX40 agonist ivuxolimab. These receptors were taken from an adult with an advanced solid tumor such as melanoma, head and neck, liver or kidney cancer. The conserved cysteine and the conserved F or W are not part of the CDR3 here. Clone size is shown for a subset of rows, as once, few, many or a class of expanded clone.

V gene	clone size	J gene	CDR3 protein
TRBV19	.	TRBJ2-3	ASSTGRSTDTQY
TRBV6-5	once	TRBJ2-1	ATQDGTGFTSEQF
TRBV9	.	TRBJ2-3	ASSPAGTGTDTQY
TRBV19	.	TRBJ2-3	ASSFGGSTDTQY
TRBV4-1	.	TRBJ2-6	ASSQGDTPSGANVLT
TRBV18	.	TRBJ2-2	ASSPSTGGVTGELF
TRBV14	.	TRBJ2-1	ASSREGTAEGPDNEQF
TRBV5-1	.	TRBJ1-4	ASSLATATNEKLF
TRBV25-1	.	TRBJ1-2	ASSEYRDGYT
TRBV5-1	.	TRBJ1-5	ASSLDPGVGQPQH
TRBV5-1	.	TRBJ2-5	ASSLRASGQETQY
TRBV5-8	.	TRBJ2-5	ASSPGLAGGLQETQY
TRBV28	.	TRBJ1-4	ASRTGARKLF
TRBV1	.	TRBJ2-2	TTKLRRRECEATGELF
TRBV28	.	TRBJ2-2	ASKTHRRLNTGELF
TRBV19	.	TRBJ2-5	ATTGTSGGLWGTQY
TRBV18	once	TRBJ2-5	ASSPGLVKETQY
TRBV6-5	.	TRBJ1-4	ASSYSGATNEKLF